This T cell receptor beta chain was recorded in a study of CD8+ T cells in alopecia areata. V gave up 5 bases and J gave up 10 bases; unmatched junction bases: 10. The germline V gene encodes CDR1 PRHDT and CDR2 FYEKMQ (reference sequence). This CDR3 region has 14 residues. Extracted from the samples, RNA was reverse transcribed into cDNA to serve as the sequencing template. Method: immunoSEQ multiplex PCR; TCRdb's copy keeps in-frame clones and lacks some. The profile shows some 130,000 clones, 54% of them singletons. Treatment: oral pan-JAK inhibitor, 5-10 mg twice daily. The source material was CD8+ T cells sorted from blood, sampled at week 4, from a patient treated with tofacitinib. The chain joins TRBV13 to TRBJ2-1; TRBD2 agrees at 8 bases. This receptor was obtained from a human donor with alopecia areata. The CDR3 loop is CASSPNGGEHEQFF. The DNA for the CDR3 is TGTGCCAGCAGCCCAAACGGGGGGGAACACGAGCAGTTCTTC.